The 9 T cell receptor beta chains below come from one sample, sequenced in a study of blood T cell repertoires in COVID-19 (dated by TCRdb to the early 2020s). Preparation of the library involved the immunoSEQ multiplex PCR assay. Imported from immuneACCESS, the table was reduced by TCRdb to in-frame sequences with V and J called. These copies leave out some clones; in studies compared against another copy, an unresolved V gene accounts for under half, and the cause of the remainder is not known. The sample records roughly 270,000 clones, roughly 85% of which are singletons. In total, the top ten clones hold around 5.5% of the sample. The material sequenced was peripheral blood. The source is a middle-aged man with active or convalescent COVID-19.

The chain carries TRBV28 and TRBJ2-4; D is unclear. The CDR3 runs to 11 residues. Germline V gene lookup returns CDR1 MDHEN and CDR2 SYDVKM. V lost 10 bases, J lost 5 bases, and 9 bases lay in between. The CDR3 sequence: CATAIENIQYF. The CDR3 nucleotides read TGTGCCACCGCGATCGAAAACATTCAGTACTTC.

The chain carries TRBV6-5 and TRBJ1-6, with no clear D. From germline, CDR1 is MNHEY and CDR2 SVGAGI. Trimming cost V 0 bases and J 9 bases, with 6 bases left between them. This CDR3 spans 13 amino acids. The CDR3 sequence is CASSYSSGSPLHF. DNA for the CDR3: TGTGCCAGCAGTTACTCGAGTGGTTCACCCCTCCACTTT.

This sequence joins TRBV12-3 or TRBV12-4 and TRBJ2-7; D uncertain. This CDR3 comprises 11 residues. Deletions cut 5 bases from V and 7 bases from J, with 9 bases between. Here the CDR3 reads CASSPSVEQYF. CDR3 bases: TGTGCCAGCAGTCCGTCCGTAGAGCAGTACTTC.

The CDR3 spells CASTPSRHRRNTIYF. DNA for the CDR3: TGTGCCAGCACTCCATCACGGCACAGGAGAAACACCATATATTTT. This chain uses TRBV28 with TRBJ1-3, with D perhaps matching TRBD1 (5 bases). CDR3 length: 15 residues. Germline CDR1 MDHEN, CDR2 SYDVKM. The germline V and J ends were trimmed by 7 bases and 5 bases, with 18 bases remaining between them.

The chain uses TRBV5-4 and TRBJ2-7; 7 nucleotides agree with TRBD1. The CDR3 extends over 16 amino acids. The V gene's germline CDR1 is SGHNT and CDR2 YYREEE (reference sequence). Germline trimming cut 4 bases from V and 0 bases from J; bases unmatched to any gene: 10. In DNA form, the CDR3 reads TGTGCCAGCAGCAGAACCGGGACAGAGAGCTCCTACGAGCAGTACTTC. As protein: CASSRTGTESSYEQYF.

The chain uses TRBV24-1 and TRBJ2-7, with 11 nucleotides matching TRBD2. V gave up 6 bases and J gave up 0 bases; unmatched junction bases: 6. This CDR3 is built from 16 residues. Germline V CDR1 and CDR2: KGHDR, SFDVKD. CDR3: CATSPISGRASYEQYF. The CDR3 DNA reads TGTGCCACCAGTCCGATTAGCGGGAGGGCCTCCTACGAGCAGTACTTC.

V and J are TRBV28 and TRBJ1-1; D call uncertain. The ends were cut back, 3 bases at V and 5 bases at J, with 13 bases in the middle. This CDR3 region has 14 residues. Germline assignment: CDR1 MDHEN and CDR2 SYDVKM. This CDR3 reads CASSLDPPGTEAFF. CDR3 in DNA: TGTGCCAGCAGTTTGGACCCCCCGGGAACTGAAGCTTTCTTT.

This chain connects TRBV5-1 to TRBJ2-1; no clear D gene. The germline V and J ends were trimmed by 4 bases and 7 bases, with 12 bases remaining between them. Germline-derived CDR1 and CDR2 are SGHRS and YFSETQ. The CDR3 sequence is 13 residues long. CDR3 DNA: TGCGCCAGCAGCCTAAGCCATGTTAATGAGCAGTTCTTC. This sequence encodes CASSLSHVNEQFF.

The rearrangement uses TRBV10-3 and TRBJ2-3; 7 nucleotides line up with TRBD1. After removal of 10 bases from V and 2 bases from J, the junction contained 6 bases not matched to a gene. The CDR3 spans 13 residues. The germline CDR1 and CDR2 sequences are ENHRY and SYGVKD. The CDR3 spells CATTDRITDTQYF. Here the CDR3 DNA reads TGTGCCACCACGGACAGGATCACAGATACGCAGTATTTT.